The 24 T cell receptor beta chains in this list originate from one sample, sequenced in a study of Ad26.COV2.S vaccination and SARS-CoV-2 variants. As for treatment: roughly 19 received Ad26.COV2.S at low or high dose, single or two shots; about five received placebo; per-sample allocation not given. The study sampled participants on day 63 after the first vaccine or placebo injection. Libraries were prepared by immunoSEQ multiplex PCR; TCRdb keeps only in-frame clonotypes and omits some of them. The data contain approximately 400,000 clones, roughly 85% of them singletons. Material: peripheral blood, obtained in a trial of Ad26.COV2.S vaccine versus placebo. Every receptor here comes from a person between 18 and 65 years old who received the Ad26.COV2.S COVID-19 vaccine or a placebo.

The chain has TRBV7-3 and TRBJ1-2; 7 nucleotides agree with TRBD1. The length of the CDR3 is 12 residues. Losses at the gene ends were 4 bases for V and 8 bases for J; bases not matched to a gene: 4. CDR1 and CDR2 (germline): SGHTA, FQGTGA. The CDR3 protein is CASSSQGEGYTF. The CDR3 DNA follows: TGTGCCAGCAGCTCCCAGGGGGAAGGCTACACCTTC. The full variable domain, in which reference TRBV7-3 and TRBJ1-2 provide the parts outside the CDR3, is GAGVSQTPSNKVTEKGKYVELRCDPISGHTALYWYRQSLGQGPEFLIYFQGTGAADDSGLPNDRFFAVRPEGSVSTLKIQRTERGDSAVYLCASSSQGEGYTFGSGTRLTVV.

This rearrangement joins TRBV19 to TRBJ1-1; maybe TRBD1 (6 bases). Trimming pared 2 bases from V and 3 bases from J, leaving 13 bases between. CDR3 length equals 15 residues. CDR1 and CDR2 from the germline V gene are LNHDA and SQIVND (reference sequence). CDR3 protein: CASSIWGRGDTEAFF. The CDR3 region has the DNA TGTGCCAGTAGTATATGGGGCAGGGGTGACACTGAAGCTTTCTTT.

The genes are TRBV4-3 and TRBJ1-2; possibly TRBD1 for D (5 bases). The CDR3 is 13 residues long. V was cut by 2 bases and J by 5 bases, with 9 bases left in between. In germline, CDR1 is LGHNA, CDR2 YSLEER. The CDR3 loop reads CASSQFKGYGYTF. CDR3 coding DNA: TGCGCCAGCAGCCAATTCAAGGGGTATGGCTACACCTTC.

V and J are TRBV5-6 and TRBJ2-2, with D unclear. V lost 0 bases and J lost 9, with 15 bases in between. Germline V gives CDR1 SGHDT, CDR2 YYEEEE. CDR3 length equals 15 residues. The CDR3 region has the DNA TGTGCCAGCAGCTTGGCTCATCACTCCACGAGGGAGCTGTTTTTT. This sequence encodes CASSLAHHSTRELFF.

In DNA, the CDR3 is TGTGCCAGCTCTCTGACAGGAAGAAACGAGCAGTACTTC. It encodes CASSLTGRNEQYF. The genes are TRBV18 and TRBJ2-7; D may be TRBD1 (6 bases). Trimming stripped 6 bases from V and 5 bases from J, with 14 bases between. Germline CDR1 KGHSH, CDR2 LQKENI. CDR3 length equals 13 residues.

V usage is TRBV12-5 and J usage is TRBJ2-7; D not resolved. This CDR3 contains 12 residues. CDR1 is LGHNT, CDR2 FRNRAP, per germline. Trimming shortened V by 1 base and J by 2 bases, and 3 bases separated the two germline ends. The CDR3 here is CASGLGPYEQYF. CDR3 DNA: TGTGCTAGTGGTTTGGGGCCCTACGAGCAGTACTTC.

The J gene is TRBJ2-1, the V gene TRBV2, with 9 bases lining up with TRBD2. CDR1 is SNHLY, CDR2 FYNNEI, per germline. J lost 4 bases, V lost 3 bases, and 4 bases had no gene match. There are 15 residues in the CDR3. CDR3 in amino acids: CASSEEAGGYNEQFF. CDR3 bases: TGTGCCAGCAGTGAGGAAGCGGGGGGTTACAATGAGCAGTTCTTC.

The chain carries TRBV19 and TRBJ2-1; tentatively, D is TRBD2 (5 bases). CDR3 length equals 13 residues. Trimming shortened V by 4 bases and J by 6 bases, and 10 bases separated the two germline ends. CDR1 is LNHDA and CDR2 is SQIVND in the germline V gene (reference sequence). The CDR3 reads CASSTGRGNEQFF. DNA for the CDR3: TGTGCCAGTAGTACCGGACGGGGCAATGAGCAGTTCTTC.

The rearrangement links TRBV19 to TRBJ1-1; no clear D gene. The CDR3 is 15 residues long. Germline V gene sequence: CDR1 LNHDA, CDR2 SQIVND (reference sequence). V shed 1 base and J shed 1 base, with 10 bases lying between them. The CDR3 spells CASSIGYSKNTEAFF. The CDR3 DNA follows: TGTGCCAGTAGTATAGGTTACAGTAAGAACACTGAAGCTTTCTTT.

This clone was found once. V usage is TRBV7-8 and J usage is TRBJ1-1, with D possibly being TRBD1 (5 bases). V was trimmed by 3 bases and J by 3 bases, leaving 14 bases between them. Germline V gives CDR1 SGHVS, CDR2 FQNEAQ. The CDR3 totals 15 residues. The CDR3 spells CASSFLWQGHTEAFF. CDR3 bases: TGTGCCAGCAGCTTTCTATGGCAGGGCCACACTGAAGCTTTCTTT.

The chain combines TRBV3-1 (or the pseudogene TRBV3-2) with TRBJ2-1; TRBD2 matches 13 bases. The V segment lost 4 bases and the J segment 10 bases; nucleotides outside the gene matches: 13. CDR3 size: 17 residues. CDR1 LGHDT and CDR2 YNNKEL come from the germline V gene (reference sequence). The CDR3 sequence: CASSPPFTSGRATEQFF. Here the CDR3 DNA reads TGTGCCAGCAGCCCCCCCTTTACTAGCGGGAGGGCCACCGAGCAGTTCTTC.

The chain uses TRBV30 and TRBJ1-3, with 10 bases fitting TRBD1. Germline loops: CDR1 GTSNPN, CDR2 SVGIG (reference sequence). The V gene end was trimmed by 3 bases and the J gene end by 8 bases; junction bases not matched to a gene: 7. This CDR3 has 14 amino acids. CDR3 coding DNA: TGTGCCTGGAGCAGACAGGGGGCGCGGTACACCATATATTTT. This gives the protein CAWSRQGARYTIYF.

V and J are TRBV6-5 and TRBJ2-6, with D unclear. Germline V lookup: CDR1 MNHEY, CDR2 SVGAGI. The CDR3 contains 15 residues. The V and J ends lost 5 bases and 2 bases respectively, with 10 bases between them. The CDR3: CASSLTVPGANVLTF. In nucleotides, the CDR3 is TGTGCCAGCAGTCTCACAGTCCCTGGGGCCAACGTCCTGACTTTC.

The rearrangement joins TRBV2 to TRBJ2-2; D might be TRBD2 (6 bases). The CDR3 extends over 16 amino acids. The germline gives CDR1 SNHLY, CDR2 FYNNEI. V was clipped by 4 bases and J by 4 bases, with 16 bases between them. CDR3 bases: TGTGCCAGCAGTGTCGTTAGCGCCGGGAGCACCGGGGAGCTGTTTTTT. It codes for CASSVVSAGSTGELFF. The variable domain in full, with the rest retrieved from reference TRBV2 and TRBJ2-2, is EPEVTQTPSHQVTQMGQEVILRCVPISNHLYFYWYRQILGQKVEFLVSFYNNEISEKSEIFDDQFSVERPDGSNFTLKIRSTKLEDSAMYFCASSVVSAGSTGELFFGEGSRLTVL.

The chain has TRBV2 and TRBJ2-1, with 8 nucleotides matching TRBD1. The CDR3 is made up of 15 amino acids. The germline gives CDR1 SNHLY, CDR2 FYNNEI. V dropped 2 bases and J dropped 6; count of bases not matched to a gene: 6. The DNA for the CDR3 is TGTGCCAGCAGTGAACCGACAGGGGCGGGCAATGAGCAGTTCTTC. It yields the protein CASSEPTGAGNEQFF. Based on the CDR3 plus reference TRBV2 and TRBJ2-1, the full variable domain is EPEVTQTPSHQVTQMGQEVILRCVPISNHLYFYWYRQILGQKVEFLVSFYNNEISEKSEIFDDQFSVERPDGSNFTLKIRSTKLEDSAMYFCASSEPTGAGNEQFFGPGTRLTVL.

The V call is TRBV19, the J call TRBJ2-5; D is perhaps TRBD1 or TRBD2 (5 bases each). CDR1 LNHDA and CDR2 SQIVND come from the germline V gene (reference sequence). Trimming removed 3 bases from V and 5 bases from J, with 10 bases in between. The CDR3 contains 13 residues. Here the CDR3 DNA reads TGTGCCAGTAGTATTTGGGGCGGGGAGACCCAGTACTTC. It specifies CASSIWGGETQYF.

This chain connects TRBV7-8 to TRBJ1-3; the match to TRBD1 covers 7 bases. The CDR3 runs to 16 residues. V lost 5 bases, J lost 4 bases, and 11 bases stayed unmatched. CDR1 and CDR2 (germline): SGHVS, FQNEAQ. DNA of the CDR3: TGTGCCAGCAGCCACCCCCCGACAGGGTACGGAAACACCATATATTTT. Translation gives CASSHPPTGYGNTIYF.

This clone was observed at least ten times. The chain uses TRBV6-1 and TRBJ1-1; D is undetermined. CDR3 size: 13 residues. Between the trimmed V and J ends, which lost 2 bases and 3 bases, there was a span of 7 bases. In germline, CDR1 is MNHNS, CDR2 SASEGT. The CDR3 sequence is CASSEITHTEAFF. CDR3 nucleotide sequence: TGTGCCAGCAGTGAAATAACCCACACTGAAGCTTTCTTT.

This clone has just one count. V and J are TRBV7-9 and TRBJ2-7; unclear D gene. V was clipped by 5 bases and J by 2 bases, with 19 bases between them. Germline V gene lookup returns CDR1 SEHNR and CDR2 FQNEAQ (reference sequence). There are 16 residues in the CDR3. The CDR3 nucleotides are TGTGCCAGCAGCCCGCAGGCGGTCAGAAGGACCTACGAGCAGTACTTC. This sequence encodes CASSPQAVRRTYEQYF.

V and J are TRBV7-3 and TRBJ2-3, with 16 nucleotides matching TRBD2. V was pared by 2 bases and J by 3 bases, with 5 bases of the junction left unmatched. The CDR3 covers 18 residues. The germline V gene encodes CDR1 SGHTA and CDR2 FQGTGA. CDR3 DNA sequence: TGTGCCAGCAGCTTAGGGACTAGCGGGAGGGATTTGACAGATACGCAGTATTTT. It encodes CASSLGTSGRDLTDTQYF.

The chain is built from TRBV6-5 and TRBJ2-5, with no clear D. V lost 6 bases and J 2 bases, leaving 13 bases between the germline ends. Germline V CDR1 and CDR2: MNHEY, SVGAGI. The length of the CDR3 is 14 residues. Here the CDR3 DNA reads TGTGCCAGCAGCCGCGGCGGTGCACAAGAGACCCAGTACTTC. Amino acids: CASSRGGAQETQYF.

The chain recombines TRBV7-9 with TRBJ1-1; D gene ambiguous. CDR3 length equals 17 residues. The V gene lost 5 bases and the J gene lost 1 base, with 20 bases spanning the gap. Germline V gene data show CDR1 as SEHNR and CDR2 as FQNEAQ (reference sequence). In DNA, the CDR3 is TGTGCCAGCAGCAAACGGGGAAGCCAGAACGCGAACACTGAAGCTTTCTTT. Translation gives CASSKRGSQNANTEAFF.

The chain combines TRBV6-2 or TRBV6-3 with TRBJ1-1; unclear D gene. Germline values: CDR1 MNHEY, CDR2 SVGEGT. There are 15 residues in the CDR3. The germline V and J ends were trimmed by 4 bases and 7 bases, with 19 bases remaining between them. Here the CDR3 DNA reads TGTGCCAGCAGTTCCCTCCGCGGACCTACCTTTGAAGCTTTCTTT. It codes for CASSSLRGPTFEAFF.

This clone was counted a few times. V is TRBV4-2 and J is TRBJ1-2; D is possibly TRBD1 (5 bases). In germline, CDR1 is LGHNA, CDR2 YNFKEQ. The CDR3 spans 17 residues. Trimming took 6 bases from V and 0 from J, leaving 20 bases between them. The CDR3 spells CASRSLLSRGTNYGYTF. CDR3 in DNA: TGTGCCAGCAGATCCTTACTCTCCCGGGGGACTAACTATGGCTACACCTTC.